The 20 T cell receptor beta chains below come from one sample, sequenced in a study of CD8+CD57+ T cells in acquired aplastic anemia (dated by TCRdb to the late 2010s). The sequencer listed for this sample is Illumina HiSeq 2000. Genomic DNA was used as template for profiling of TCR beta VDJ combinations and CDR3 sequences. TCRdb passed the public sequencing reads through fastp at Q25 and MiXCR, retaining productive beta sequences. Every distinct CDR3 protein forms one entry, paired with its most common genes and DNA. This sample holds about 210,000 distinct CDR3 sequences; around 63% were observed only once. The top ten constitute 25% to 30% of the sample. Material: sorted CD4+, CD8+, or CD8+CD57+ T cells (not recorded which) from PBMCs. Source of these receptors: a human donor in good health.

This chain connects TRBV24-1 to TRBJ1-6, with D uncertain. The CDR3 sequence is 15 residues long. V lost 0 bases and J 6 bases, leaving 8 bases between the germline ends. Germline V gives CDR1 KGHDR, CDR2 SFDVKD. This CDR3 reads CATSDLRGFNSPLHF. CDR3 DNA sequence: TGTGCCACCAGTGATTTGCGAGGGTTTAATTCACCCCTCCACTTT.

This CDR3 reads CASSQGEGGMGDTQYF. The CDR3 bases are TGCGCCAGCAGCCAAGGGGAGGGGGGAATGGGAGATACGCAGTATTTT. The chain links TRBV4-1 to TRBJ2-3; possible D gene TRBD2, 7 bases. The CDR3 is 16 amino acids. The V end was cut by 1 base, the J end by 5 bases, with 16 bases between. The germline V gene encodes CDR1 MGHRA and CDR2 YSYEKL.

CDR3 sequence: CSAWDTQSSYEQYF. In nucleotides, the CDR3 is TGCAGTGCTTGGGACACCCAAAGCTCCTACGAGCAGTACTTC. The V and J genes are TRBV20-1 and TRBJ2-7; D perhaps matches TRBD1 (6 bases). V gave up 5 bases and J gave up 0 bases, with 14 bases separating them. This CDR3 is 14 amino acids long. Germline CDR1 DFQATT, CDR2 SNEGSKA (reference sequence).

The V call is TRBV19, the J call TRBJ2-3; weak D call: TRBD1 (6 bases). The length of the CDR3 is 14 residues. Trimming left V 6 bases short and J 1 base short, with 11 bases between. The V gene's germline CDR1 is LNHDA and CDR2 SQIVND (reference sequence). CDR3: CASRTGSGTDTQYF. Written as DNA, the CDR3 is TGTGCCAGTAGAACAGGGTCCGGCACAGATACGCAGTATTTT.

The chain links TRBV7-3 to TRBJ2-7, with D possibly called TRBD1 or TRBD2 (5 bases each). V was clipped by 5 bases and J by 2 bases, with 19 bases between them. Per the germline V gene, CDR1 is SGHTA and CDR2 is FQGTGA. The CDR3 runs to 16 residues. CDR3 region: CASSAYPGTETYEQYF. In nucleotides, the CDR3 is TGTGCCAGCAGCGCCTACCCCGGGACGGAGACCTACGAGCAGTACTTC.

This clonotype has a count of ten or more. V usage is TRBV20-1 and J usage is TRBJ2-7; D gene unclear. The CDR3 sequence is 12 residues long. The V end was cut by 3 bases, the J end by 3 bases, with 9 bases between. Germline CDR1 DFQATT, CDR2 SNEGSKA (reference sequence). The CDR3 DNA reads as TGCAGTGCTAGCGGGCTGATCTACGAGCAGTACTTC. It specifies CSASGLIYEQYF.

On this clonotype: A much larger clone differs by one base, so this may be a read error. This chain joins TRBV9 and TRBJ1-1, with TRBD1 matching 7 bases. CDR1 is SGDLS, CDR2 YYNGEE, per germline. V trimming: 5 bases; J trimming: 1 base; junction bases outside the gene matches: 14. The CDR3 consists of 17 residues. CDR3 sequence reads: CASSSPRQGGRNTEAFF. In DNA form, the CDR3 reads TGTGCCAGCAGTTCTCCGAGACAGGGAGGTCGGAACACTGAAGCTTTCTTT. The full variable domain, completed using reference TRBV9 and TRBJ1-1, is DSGVTQTPKHLITATGQRVTLRCSPRSGDLSVYWYQQSLDQGLQFLIQYYNGEERAKGNILERFSAQQFPDLHSELNLSSLELGDSALYFCASSSPRQGGRNTEAFFGQGTRLTVV.

The chain uses TRBV20-1 and TRBJ2-3, with TRBD2 as a possible D gene (6 bases). The CDR3 totals 16 residues. V was trimmed by 1 base and J by 2 bases, leaving 16 bases between them. Germline values: CDR1 DFQATT, CDR2 SNEGSKA (reference sequence). CDR3 coding DNA: TGCAGTGCTAGAGGCCCTCTAGCGAGCTACACAGATACGCAGTATTTT. Translation: CSARGPLASYTDTQYF.

This chain uses TRBV24-1 with TRBJ2-3, with D possibly matching TRBD1 (6 bases). The CDR3 consists of 13 residues. Trimming removed 5 bases at V and 3 bases at J, with 8 bases between. Per the germline V gene, CDR1 is KGHDR and CDR2 is SFDVKD. DNA for the CDR3: TGTGCCACCAGTGGGCAGGGGACAGATACGCAGTATTTT. Translation: CATSGQGTDTQYF.

This clonotype was observed a single time. V is TRBV19 and J is TRBJ2-7; D tentatively reads TRBD1 or TRBD2 (5 bases each). The CDR3 length is 15 residues. Germline V gives CDR1 LNHDA, CDR2 SQIVND (reference sequence). V gave up 5 bases and J gave up 5 bases, with 19 bases separating them. The CDR3 sequence: CASSPRDGSTDEQYF. DNA for the CDR3: TGTGCCAGTAGTCCGAGGGACGGGTCAACGGACGAGCAGTACTTC.

This chain joins TRBV25-1 and TRBJ1-4; possibly TRBD1 for D (5 bases). The V gene lost 9 bases and the J gene lost 4 bases, with 12 bases spanning the gap. This CDR3 spans 13 amino acids. Germline values: CDR1 MGHDK, CDR2 SYGVNS. DNA of the CDR3: TGTGCCAGTTCCGACAGACGTAATGAAAAACTGTTTTTT. Its translation: CASSDRRNEKLFF. The full variable domain, its missing parts supplied by reference TRBV25-1 and TRBJ1-4, is EADIYQTPRYLVIGTGKKITLECSQTMGHDKMYWYQQDPGMELHLIHYSYGVNSTEKGDLSSESTVSRIRTEHFPLTLESARPSHTSQYLCASSDRRNEKLFFGSGTQLSVL.

V is TRBV24-1 and J is TRBJ1-1; D unresolved. The ends were cut back, 3 bases at V and 11 bases at J, with 12 bases in the middle. The CDR3 covers 12 residues. Germline V CDR1 and CDR2: KGHDR, SFDVKD. CDR3 DNA sequence: TGTGCCACCAGTGATGGACGTAATCAGGCTTTCTTT. It yields the protein CATSDGRNQAFF.

The gene calls are TRBV20-1 and TRBJ2-2; the match to TRBD2 covers 8 bases. The CDR3 contains 15 residues. The V segment lost 0 bases and the J segment 6 bases; nucleotides outside the gene matches: 6. Germline values: CDR1 DFQATT, CDR2 SNEGSKA (reference sequence). The CDR3 DNA reads as TGCAGTGCTAGAGACGCGACTAGCGTCTCCGGGGAGCTGTTTTTT. This encodes CSARDATSVSGELFF.

This rearrangement joins TRBV7-9 to TRBJ1-2, with D hard to call. CDR1 and CDR2 (germline): SEHNR, FQNEAQ (reference sequence). The length of the CDR3 is 13 residues. Deletions cut 5 bases from V and 6 bases from J, with 13 bases between. The DNA of the CDR3 is TGTGCCAGCAGCCCCCAGGCGGAAGATGGCTACACCTTC. Translated, it gives CASSPQAEDGYTF.

The CDR3 bases are TGTGCCAGCAGCCGTGGGACAGCGGATTCACCCCTCCACTTT. Protein product: CASSRGTADSPLHF. V is TRBV7-2 and J is TRBJ1-6; 7 positions agree with TRBD1. The CDR3 runs to 14 residues. Germline V gives CDR1 SGHTA, CDR2 FQGNSA. The V segment lost 5 bases and the J segment 8 bases; nucleotides outside the gene matches: 6.

The V call is TRBV6-6, the J call TRBJ1-5; 9 positions agree with TRBD1. The CDR3 is 15 residues long. CDR1 is MNHNY, CDR2 SVGAGI, per germline (reference sequence). V dropped 6 bases and J dropped 4; count of bases not matched to a gene: 7. The CDR3 is CASRIQGAGNQPQHF. The CDR3, as DNA: TGTGCCAGCAGAATACAGGGGGCAGGGAATCAGCCCCAGCATTTT.

This chain joins TRBV25-1 and TRBJ1-2; D gene ambiguous. The CDR3 consists of 14 residues. Trimming removed 4 bases from V and 5 bases from J, with 14 bases in between. The germline V gene encodes CDR1 MGHDK and CDR2 SYGVNS. CDR3 sequence reads: CASSGRLVLYGYTF. For the CDR3, the DNA is TGTGCCAGCAGTGGACGGCTCGTCCTTTATGGCTACACCTTC.

This clonotype was seen a handful of times. This chain uses TRBV20-1 with TRBJ1-6; 7 nucleotides agree with TRBD1. The germline gives CDR1 DFQATT, CDR2 SNEGSKA (reference sequence). Germline trimming cut 0 bases from V and 9 bases from J; bases unmatched to any gene: 8. The CDR3 is made up of 15 amino acids. CDR3: CSARDRQGSGSPLHF. CDR3 DNA: TGCAGTGCTAGAGATCGACAGGGTAGTGGTTCACCCCTCCACTTT.

This clonotype has a handful of counts. The junction and the germline gene differ at one end; a read error may be behind it. V usage is TRBV7-8 and J usage is TRBJ2-7; D ambiguous. The V gene's germline CDR1 is SGHVS and CDR2 FQNEAQ. This CDR3 contains 14 residues. The CDR3 nucleotides are TGTGCCAGCAGCTTCGACCCTAACTCCCACGAGCAGTACTTC. This translates into CASSFDPNSHEQYF.

V usage is TRBV27 and J usage is TRBJ1-1; D is perhaps TRBD1 (5 bases). Germline CDR1 MNHEY, CDR2 SMNVEV (reference sequence). The CDR3 has 16 residues. Trimming stripped 0 bases from V and 0 bases from J, with 11 bases between. Here the CDR3 reads CASSLSARDLNTEAFF. The CDR3 DNA is TGTGCCAGCAGTTTATCGGCCAGGGACCTGAACACTGAAGCTTTCTTT.